The present entry profiles one T cell receptor beta chain with its context. The antigen is not known. This sample was taken from a study of stem cell transplantation in POMP-related autoinflammatory disease. Study outcomes and limitations: Unique TRB V-J gene pairings were limited in number in patients with PRAID.

Sequencing used immunoSEQ multiplex PCR; TCRdb keeps in-frame clones, though not all of them. The table records tens of thousands of clones, roughly 88% of them present only once. This CDR3 contains 13 residues. Trimming took 2 bases from V and 4 from J, leaving 9 bases between them. The germline gives CDR1 SEHNR, CDR2 FQNEAQ (reference sequence). The V and J genes are TRBV7-9 and TRBJ2-7, with D hard to call. The TCR sequence derives from a human patient with POMP-related autoinflammation and immune dysregulation (PRAID). Some T cells may originate from the graft donor. The sequenced sample was CD4+ T cells from PBMCs, obtained after stem cell transplantation. Here the CDR3 reads CASSLTMGYEQYF. The CDR3 DNA is TGTGCCAGCAGCTTAACAATGGGGTACGAGCAGTACTTC.